Below, 10 T cell receptor beta chains from the same sample are listed, as sequenced in a study of T-cell reconstitution after alpha-beta-depleted transplantation in children. Unique molecular identifiers were used in preparing the TCRbeta library. MiXCR, applied by TCRdb to the PCR reads, yields one record per CDR3 protein. The sample lists about 540,000 distinct CDR3 sequences, around 16% occurring once. Sequencing used PBMCs from the stem cell graft donor, obtained from the stem cell graft. Receptors were obtained from a human donor who donated a stem cell graft to a child with acute lymphoblastic leukemia.

In its sample, this clonotype was seen a few times. V gene TRBV9 combines with J gene TRBJ1-2; the match to TRBD1 covers 9 bases. V lost 4 bases and J lost 7; bases outside the gene matches: 14. Germline V CDR1 and CDR2: SGDLS, YYNGEE. The CDR3 covers 16 residues. The CDR3 here is CASSPLWWRQGGGYTF. CDR3 in DNA: TGTGCCAGCAGCCCTCTTTGGTGGAGACAGGGGGGTGGCTACACCTTC.

J is TRBJ1-5 and V is TRBV12-3 or TRBV12-4; D is perhaps TRBD1 (6 bases). V gave up 3 bases and J gave up 4 bases, with 16 bases separating them. The length of the CDR3 is 16 residues. CDR3 DNA: TGTGCCAGCAGTTTGGGGGGGGGCGGGCTGAATCAGCCCCAGCATTTT. Its protein is CASSLGGGGLNQPQHF.

There are a few counts of this clonotype. The chain has TRBV7-6 and TRBJ2-5; D perhaps matches TRBD1 (6 bases). The CDR3 length is 13 residues. Germline CDR1 and CDR2: SGHVS and FNYEAQ. Trimming left V 5 bases short and J 2 bases short, with 9 bases between. The CDR3 loop is CASSRDMQETQYF. For the CDR3, the DNA is TGTGCCAGCAGCCGGGACATGCAAGAGACCCAGTACTTC.

This clonotype has more than one count but fewer than ten. The junction shows a germline mismatch at one end, possibly a read error. The chain joins TRBV5-6 to TRBJ1-1; D gene ambiguous. The germline V gene has CDR1 SGHDT and CDR2 YYEEEE. This CDR3 is built from 13 residues. The CDR3 sequence: CASNLNPDTEAFF. In nucleotides, the CDR3 is TGTGCCAGCAACTTGAACCCCGACACTGAAGCTTTCTTT.

This clonotype came up a few times. The chain links TRBV14 to TRBJ2-7; TRBD1 aligns across 7 bases. The germline gives CDR1 SGHDN, CDR2 FVKESK. V was pared by 1 base and J by 6 bases, with 9 bases of the junction left unmatched. This CDR3 spans 15 amino acids. CDR3 loop: CASSQGGQSRLEQYF. The CDR3, as DNA: TGTGCCAGCAGCCAAGGGGGACAGAGCCGCCTCGAGCAGTACTTC.

This clonotype has only a few counts. The rearrangement joins TRBV20-1 to TRBJ1-5, with TRBD1 as a possible D gene (5 bases). The germline V and J ends were trimmed by 3 bases and 0 bases, with 15 bases remaining between them. CDR1 is DFQATT, CDR2 SNEGSKA, per germline (reference sequence). This CDR3 contains 16 residues. In DNA, the CDR3 is TGCAGTGCTAGGAGGCGAACAGGCGTTAGCAATCAGCCCCAGCATTTT. This translates into CSARRRTGVSNQPQHF.

In its sample, this clonotype was seen a few times. This chain uses TRBV29-1 with TRBJ1-1; no firm D call. CDR1 is SQVTM, CDR2 ANQGSEA, per germline. The CDR3 totals 12 residues. The V end was cut by 6 bases, the J end by 0 bases, with 8 bases between. CDR3: CSVQHLNTEAFF. CDR3 DNA: TGCAGCGTCCAACACTTGAACACTGAAGCTTTCTTT.

The chain couples TRBV4-1 to TRBJ2-7; 7 bases line up with TRBD1. The CDR3 length is 14 residues. Germline loops: CDR1 MGHRA, CDR2 YSYEKL. Trimming cost V 1 base and J 7 bases; bases outside gene matches: 7. In DNA form, the CDR3 reads TGCGCCAGCAGCCAAGTGAACAGGGGTGGAGAGCAGTACTTC. It is translated as CASSQVNRGGEQYF.

The J gene is TRBJ2-5, the V gene TRBV7-8; 8 bases line up with TRBD2. The V segment lost 6 bases and the J segment 0 bases; nucleotides outside the gene matches: 9. Per the germline V gene, CDR1 is SGHVS and CDR2 is FQNEAQ. This CDR3 has 16 amino acids. CDR3 bases: TGTGCCAGCAGTTCTATTAGCGGGACTGACCAAGAGACCCAGTACTTC. Translated: CASSSISGTDQETQYF. Together with reference TRBV7-8 and TRBJ2-5, the CDR3 gives the full variable domain: GAGVSQSPRYKVAKRGQDVALRCDPISGHVSLFWYQQALGQGPEFLTYFQNEAQLDKSGLPSDRFFAERPEGSVSTLKIQRTQQEDSAVYLCASSSISGTDQETQYFGPGTRLLVL.

The V call is TRBV12-3 or TRBV12-4, the J call TRBJ1-4; 8 positions agree with TRBD1. V lost 6 bases to trimming and J lost 12 bases; unmatched junction nucleotides: 15. The CDR3 has 15 residues. DNA of the CDR3: TGTGCCAGCAGCTCCGGGACAGGCAGGCGGGAGGAACTGTTTTTT. This sequence encodes CASSSGTGRREELFF.